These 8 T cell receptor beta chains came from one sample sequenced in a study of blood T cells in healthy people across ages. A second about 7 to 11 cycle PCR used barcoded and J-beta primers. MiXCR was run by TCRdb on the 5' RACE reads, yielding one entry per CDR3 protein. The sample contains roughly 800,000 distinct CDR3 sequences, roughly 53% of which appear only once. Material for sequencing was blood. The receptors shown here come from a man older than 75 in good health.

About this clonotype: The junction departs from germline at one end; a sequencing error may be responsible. CDR3 residues: CASTLGSGEAFF. The CDR3 DNA is TGTGCCAGCACTTTAGGTTCGGGAGAAGCTTTCTTT. V and J are TRBV12-3 or TRBV12-4 and TRBJ1-1, with D unclear. The CDR3 is 12 residues long.

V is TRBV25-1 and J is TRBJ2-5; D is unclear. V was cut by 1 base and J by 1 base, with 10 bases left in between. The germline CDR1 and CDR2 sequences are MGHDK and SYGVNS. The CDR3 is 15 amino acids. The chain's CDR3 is CASSEWAGSQETQYF. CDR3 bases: TGTGCCAGCAGTGAATGGGCTGGGTCCCAAGAGACCCAGTACTTC. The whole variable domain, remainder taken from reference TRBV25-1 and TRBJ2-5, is EADIYQTPRYLVIGTGKKITLECSQTMGHDKMYWYQQDPGMELHLIHYSYGVNSTEKGDLSSESTVSRIRTEHFPLTLESARPSHTSQYLCASSEWAGSQETQYFGPGTRLLVL.

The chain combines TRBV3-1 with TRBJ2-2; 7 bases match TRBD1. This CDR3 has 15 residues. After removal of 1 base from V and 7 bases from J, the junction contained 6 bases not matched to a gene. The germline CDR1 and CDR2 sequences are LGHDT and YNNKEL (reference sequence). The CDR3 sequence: CASSQGNRGGGELFF. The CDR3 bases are TGTGCCAGCAGCCAAGGGAACAGGGGCGGCGGGGAGCTGTTTTTT. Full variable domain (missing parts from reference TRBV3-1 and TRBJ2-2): DTAVSQTPKYLVTQMGNDKSIKCEQNLGHDTMYWYKQDSKKFLKIMFSYNNKELIINETVPNRFSPKSPDKAHLNLHINSLELGDSAVYFCASSQGNRGGGELFFGEGSRLTVL.

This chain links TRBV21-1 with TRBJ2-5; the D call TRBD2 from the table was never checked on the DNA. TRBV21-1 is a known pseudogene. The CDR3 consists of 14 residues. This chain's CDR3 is CASSKKEGQETQYF. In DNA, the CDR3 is TGTGCCAGCAGCAAAAAAGAGGGACAAGAGACCCAGTACTTC.

The CDR3 loop reads CASSQPPGHQYF. The CDR3 region has the DNA TGTGCCAGCAGCCAGCCACCGGGACACCAGTACTTC. The rearrangement uses TRBV4-2 and TRBJ2-4; possible D gene TRBD1, 6 bases. Germline V CDR1 and CDR2: LGHNA, YNFKEQ. This CDR3 is 12 amino acids long. The V end lost 3 bases, the J end lost 13 bases, and 13 bases lay between the germline ends.

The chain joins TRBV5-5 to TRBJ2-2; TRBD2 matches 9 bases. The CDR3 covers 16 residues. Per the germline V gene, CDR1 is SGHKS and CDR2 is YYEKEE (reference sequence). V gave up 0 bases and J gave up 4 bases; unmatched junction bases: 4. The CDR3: CASSLGGRAGTGELFF. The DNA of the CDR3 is TGTGCCAGCAGCTTGGGCGGGAGGGCCGGCACCGGGGAGCTGTTTTTT.

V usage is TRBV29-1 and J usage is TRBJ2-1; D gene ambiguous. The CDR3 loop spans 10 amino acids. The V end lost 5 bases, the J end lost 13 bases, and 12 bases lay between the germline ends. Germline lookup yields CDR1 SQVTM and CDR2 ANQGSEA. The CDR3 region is CSVFEETQFF. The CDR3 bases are TGCAGCGTTTTTGAGGAGACCCAGTTCTTC.

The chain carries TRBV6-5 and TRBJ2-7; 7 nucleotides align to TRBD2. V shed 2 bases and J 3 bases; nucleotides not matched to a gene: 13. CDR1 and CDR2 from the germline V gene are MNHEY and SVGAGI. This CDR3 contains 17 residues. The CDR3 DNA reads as TGTGCCAGCAGTTACAGGGTCGGAGGGAGGGCCCTCTACGAGCAGTACTTC. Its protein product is CASSYRVGGRALYEQYF.